Presented here are 30 T cell receptor beta chains from one specimen sequenced in a study of blood T cell repertoires in COVID-19. Measured with immunoSEQ multiplex PCR; TCRdb has only the in-frame clones, and not every one. The data show roughly 120,000 clones, approximately 80% seen once. The material sequenced was peripheral blood. The receptors were gathered from a man in his 70s with acute or convalescent COVID-19.

This chain uses TRBV19 with TRBJ2-7; 9 bases line up with TRBD2. Trimming took 5 bases from V and 2 from J; bases not matched to a gene: 4. The germline gives CDR1 LNHDA, CDR2 SQIVND (reference sequence). CDR3 length equals 14 residues. The CDR3 spells CASSESSGTYEQYF. Here the CDR3 DNA reads TGTGCCAGTAGTGAGTCTAGCGGGACCTACGAGCAGTACTTC.

The V call is TRBV5-1, the J call TRBJ1-6, with D possibly matching TRBD1 (5 bases). The CDR3 is 15 amino acids. V was shortened by 3 bases and J by 2 bases, with 9 bases between the two germline ends. CDR1 is SGHRS, CDR2 YFSETQ, per germline. The CDR3 DNA is TGCGCCAGCAGCTATGACAGAGCCTATAATTCACCCCTCCACTTT. Translated, it gives CASSYDRAYNSPLHF.

J is TRBJ1-5 and V is TRBV7-9; the D is unclear. CDR3 length: 13 amino acids. Germline V gene sequence: CDR1 SEHNR, CDR2 FQNEAQ (reference sequence). The ends were cut back, 1 base at V and 6 bases at J, with 7 bases in the middle. CDR3 protein: CASSLDGSQPQHF. The CDR3, as DNA: TGTGCCAGCAGCTTAGATGGGAGTCAGCCCCAGCATTTT.

The gene calls are TRBV18 and TRBJ2-2; the match to TRBD2 covers 13 bases. CDR1 is KGHSH and CDR2 is LQKENI in the germline V gene. V shed 3 bases and J 1 base; nucleotides not matched to a gene: 8. The CDR3 contains 19 residues. CDR3 sequence reads: CASSPLGLAGLLNTGELFF. For the CDR3, the DNA is TGTGCCAGCTCACCCCTGGGACTAGCGGGGCTTTTGAACACCGGGGAGCTGTTTTTT. Using reference TRBV18 and TRBJ2-2 for the parts outside the CDR3, the full variable domain is NAGVMQNPRHLVRRRGQEARLRCSPMKGHSHVYWYRQLPEEGLKFMVYLQKENIIDESGMPKERFSAEFPKEGPSILRIQQVVRGDSAAYFCASSPLGLAGLLNTGELFFGEGSRLTVL.

The chain uses TRBV3-1 (or the pseudogene TRBV3-2) and TRBJ1-2; weak D call: TRBD1 (5 bases). The CDR3 spans 14 residues. Germline V gene data show CDR1 as LGHDT and CDR2 as YNNKEL (reference sequence). Deletions cut 1 base from V and 4 bases from J, with 10 bases between. This CDR3 is CASSQGGVGYGYTF. In nucleotides, the CDR3 is TGTGCCAGCAGCCAAGGGGGGGTCGGCTATGGCTACACCTTC.

This clone was seen a single time. The rearrangement joins TRBV23-1 to TRBJ1-5; D remains ambiguous. TRBV23-1 is an ORF; its function is uncertain. CDR3 length: 15 residues. The V gene lost 8 bases and the J gene lost 0 bases, with 14 bases spanning the gap. As DNA, the CDR3 is TGCGCCAGCTATTACACCCCGTATAGCAATCAGCCCCAGCATTTT. Translating gives CASYYTPYSNQPQHF.

The chain has TRBV30 and TRBJ2-7; the D is unclear. Germline CDR1 reads GTSNPN; CDR2 reads SVGIG (reference sequence). This CDR3 has 11 residues. Trimming cost V 0 bases and J 6 bases, with 6 bases left between them. The CDR3 spells CAWSVISEQYF. The DNA for the CDR3 is TGTGCCTGGAGTGTAATCTCCGAGCAGTACTTC. Variable domain in full (rest from reference TRBV30 and TRBJ2-7): SQTIHQWPATLVQPVGSPLSLECTVEGTSNPNLYWYRQAAGRGLQLLFYSVGIGQISSEVPQNLSASRPQDRQFILSSKKLLLSDSGFYLCAWSVISEQYFGPGTRLTVT.

The chain joins TRBV27 to TRBJ1-4; no clear D gene. The CDR3 spans 13 residues. Germline CDR1 reads MNHEY; CDR2 reads SMNVEV (reference sequence). Trimming stripped 3 bases from V and 10 bases from J, with 12 bases between. DNA for the CDR3: TGTGCCAGCAGTTTTTGGGCTGACGGAAAACTGTTTTTT. Its protein is CASSFWADGKLFF.

This chain connects TRBV12-5 to TRBJ2-1; 14 bases map to TRBD2. V shed 1 base, J shed 8 bases, and the junction held 4 bases outside the gene matches. The CDR3 loop spans 16 amino acids. The germline gives CDR1 LGHNT, CDR2 FRNRAP. CDR3 DNA: TGTGCTAGTGGTTTGGGACTAGCGGGGGGGCAGGATGAGCAGTTCTTC. Translating it yields CASGLGLAGGQDEQFF.

Concerning this clone itself: The same CDR3 also results from other DNA sequences found in this sample. The J gene is TRBJ2-3, the V gene TRBV27; 11 bases are shared with TRBD2. CDR3 length equals 15 residues. Trimming at V came to 3 bases and at J to 4 bases, leaving 3 bases not matched to a gene. The germline V gene has CDR1 MNHEY and CDR2 SMNVEV (reference sequence). In DNA form, the CDR3 reads TGTGCCAGCAGTTTTCTAGCGGGGGGCCCAGATACGCAGTATTTT. Encoded protein: CASSFLAGGPDTQYF.

There are a few counts of this clone. This chain uses TRBV5-1 with TRBJ2-7; possibly TRBD1 for D (5 bases). The CDR3 totals 11 residues. The germline V gene encodes CDR1 SGHRS and CDR2 YFSETQ. V lost 0 bases, J lost 7 bases, and 5 bases lay in between. In nucleotides, the CDR3 is TGCGCCAGCAGCTTGGACAGGGAGCAGTACTTC. Protein product: CASSLDREQYF.

V and J are TRBV6-6 and TRBJ1-2; D possibly corresponds to TRBD1 (5 bases). Germline values: CDR1 MNHNY, CDR2 SVGAGI (reference sequence). Trimming shortened V by 6 bases and J by 1 base, and 12 bases separated the two germline ends. CDR3 size: 14 residues. The CDR3 DNA reads as TGTGCCAGCAGGGGGCCGGGCCTTAACTATGGCTACACCTTC. This codes for CASRGPGLNYGYTF.

Concerning this clone: This sample also contains other DNA sequences that code for the same CDR3. V and J are TRBV18 and TRBJ1-4, with D hard to call. This CDR3 is built from 15 residues. Germline CDR1 is KGHSH and CDR2 is LQKENI. V was clipped by 3 bases and J by 4 bases, with 12 bases between them. CDR3 nucleotides: TGTGCCAGCTCACCGGCGGGGTTGAGTAATGAAAAACTGTTTTTT. Amino acids: CASSPAGLSNEKLFF.

The chain has TRBV18 and TRBJ1-3, with D unresolved. CDR3 length equals 16 residues. Germline V gene data show CDR1 as KGHSH and CDR2 as LQKENI. Deletions cut 2 bases from V and 0 bases from J, with 11 bases between. The CDR3 region has the DNA TGTGCCAGCTCACCAGCGGCGGCAAACTCTGGAAACACCATATATTTT. This encodes CASSPAAANSGNTIYF.

The rearrangement joins TRBV7-2 to TRBJ1-1, with unresolved D. V lost 3 bases and J lost 2, with 7 bases in between. Germline CDR1 is SGHTA and CDR2 is FQGNSA. This CDR3 is 13 amino acids long. Here the CDR3 reads CASSLNKNTEAFF. CDR3 DNA sequence: TGTGCCAGCAGCTTGAACAAAAACACTGAAGCTTTCTTT.

This clone showed up just once. V usage is TRBV7-9 and J usage is TRBJ1-1; 7 bases line up with TRBD1. J lost 5 bases, V lost 4 bases, and 13 bases had no gene match. This CDR3 region has 16 residues. Germline assignment: CDR1 SEHNR and CDR2 FQNEAQ (reference sequence). CDR3 in DNA: TGTGCCAGCAGCTCCGACCTTAAAGGGGGCAGTACTGAAGCTTTCTTT. Translation gives CASSSDLKGGSTEAFF.

V gene TRBV25-1 combines with J gene TRBJ1-1, with TRBD1 as a possible D gene (5 bases). The CDR3 covers 12 residues. Trimming left V 6 bases short and J 5 bases short, with 10 bases between. Germline loops: CDR1 MGHDK, CDR2 SYGVNS. The CDR3 bases are TGTGCCAGCAGGGGTGGGGGGACTGAAGCTTTCTTT. It yields the protein CASRGGGTEAFF.

This chain uses TRBV9 with TRBJ1-1; D remains ambiguous. Trimming took off 4 bases at V and 6 bases at J, with 13 bases between the two ends. The CDR3 is 13 amino acids. The germline gives CDR1 SGDLS, CDR2 YYNGEE. Here the CDR3 reads CASSPAVVAEAFF. The DNA of the CDR3 is TGTGCCAGCAGCCCAGCGGTGGTAGCTGAAGCTTTCTTT.

This clone came up a few times. The CDR3: CATSRGGGPPRGETQYF. The CDR3 region has the DNA TGTGCCACCAGCAGAGGAGGGGGACCCCCGAGGGGAGAGACCCAGTACTTC. The chain has TRBV15 and TRBJ2-5; TRBD1 is a possible D gene (6 bases). V lost 1 base and J lost 4, with 19 bases in between. CDR3 length equals 17 residues. From germline, CDR1 is LNHNV and CDR2 YYDKDF (reference sequence).

The chain employs TRBV6-5 and TRBJ1-1; D is uncertain. This CDR3 is 11 amino acids long. The germline V gene encodes CDR1 MNHEY and CDR2 SVGAGI. Trimming took 2 bases from V and 11 from J, leaving 9 bases between them. CDR3 amino acids: CASSYRGWAFF. For the CDR3, the DNA is TGTGCCAGCAGTTACCGCGGCTGGGCTTTCTTT.

The chain is built from TRBV7-2 and TRBJ2-7; D remains unclear. In germline, CDR1 is SGHTA, CDR2 FQGNSA. Deletions cut 1 base from V and 1 base from J, with 8 bases between. This CDR3 spans 14 amino acids. The CDR3 DNA reads as TGTGCCAGCAGCTTAGGAGTCGGGTCCTACGAGCAGTACTTC. Translating it yields CASSLGVGSYEQYF.

The V and J genes are TRBV6-4 and TRBJ1-2, with D perhaps TRBD1 (6 bases). V shed 0 bases and J shed 3 bases, with 14 bases lying between them. CDR3 size: 16 residues. CDR1 MRHNA and CDR2 SNTAGT come from the germline V gene. The CDR3 spells CASSDSGGARDYGYTF. The CDR3, as DNA: TGTGCCAGCAGTGACTCGGGGGGGGCCAGGGACTATGGCTACACCTTC.

The table lists this clone with a few counts. V gene TRBV7-8 combines with J gene TRBJ1-2; no reliable D call. CDR1 SGHVS and CDR2 FQNEAQ come from the germline V gene. The CDR3 sequence is 13 residues long. V dropped 3 bases and J dropped 8 bases, with 13 bases sitting between them. The CDR3 DNA reads as TGTGCCAGCAGCTTGACGGCGACCGGGGGCTACACCTTC. This codes for CASSLTATGGYTF.

V and J are TRBV6-5 and TRBJ1-4, with 7 bases matching TRBD1. The germline CDR1 and CDR2 sequences are MNHEY and SVGAGI. This CDR3 comprises 15 residues. V shed 7 bases, J shed 6 bases, and the junction held 11 bases outside the gene matches. The CDR3 sequence: CASKGTVFSDEKLFF. CDR3 in DNA: TGTGCCAGCAAGGGGACAGTCTTTTCGGATGAAAAACTGTTTTTT.

Only a few counts were recorded for this clone. The chain carries TRBV4-1 and TRBJ2-7; 7 nucleotides line up with TRBD1. CDR3 length: 14 residues. With V trimmed by 4 bases and J by 2 bases, 5 bases remained unmatched. The V gene's germline CDR1 is MGHRA and CDR2 YSYEKL. CDR3 sequence: CASSLETGTYEQYF. The CDR3 DNA is TGCGCCAGCAGCCTTGAGACAGGGACCTACGAGCAGTACTTC.

The chain couples TRBV3-1 (or the pseudogene TRBV3-2) to TRBJ2-1; maybe TRBD1 (5 bases). Germline V lookup: CDR1 LGHDT, CDR2 YNNKEL (reference sequence). V was shortened by 3 bases and J by 1 base, with 7 bases between the two germline ends. This CDR3 spans 14 amino acids. The CDR3 is CASSQPGSYNEQFF. The CDR3 DNA sequence: TGTGCCAGCAGCCAGCCAGGGTCCTACAATGAGCAGTTCTTC.

The rearrangement links TRBV29-1 to TRBJ2-7, with D unresolved. The CDR3 has 11 residues. Germline CDR1 SQVTM, CDR2 ANQGSEA. Trimming took 7 bases from V and 0 from J, leaving 7 bases between them. CDR3 sequence reads: CSGRSSYEQYF. The CDR3 bases are TGCAGCGGGCGGAGCTCCTACGAGCAGTACTTC.

This clone has a single count. The V gene is TRBV5-5, the J gene TRBJ2-2, with 7 bases lining up with TRBD2. CDR1 and CDR2 (germline): SGHKS, YYEKEE (reference sequence). CDR3 length: 15 amino acids. V was clipped by 0 bases and J by 7 bases; unmatched bases: 6. In nucleotides, the CDR3 is TGTGCCAGCAGCTTGGTTGCGGGGGTTGGCGGGGAGCTGTTTTTT. Its translation is CASSLVAGVGGELFF.

V is TRBV6-1 and J is TRBJ2-2; 9 nucleotides align to TRBD1. The V gene end was trimmed by 4 bases and the J gene end by 7 bases; junction bases not matched to a gene: 10. Germline CDR1 MNHNS, CDR2 SASEGT. The CDR3 loop spans 16 amino acids. As DNA, the CDR3 is TGTGCCAGCAGTGGCCGCCGGGACAGGGCGGACGGGGAGCTGTTTTTT. This sequence encodes CASSGRRDRADGELFF.

V is TRBV10-2 and J is TRBJ2-6, with TRBD1 matching over 10 bases. CDR1 is WSHSY, CDR2 SAAADI, per germline. The CDR3 runs 15 residues. After removal of 9 bases from V and 0 bases from J, the junction contained 2 bases not matched to a gene. The CDR3: CASRTGGSGANVLTF. CDR3 bases: TGCGCCAGTCGGACAGGGGGCTCTGGGGCCAACGTCCTGACTTTC.